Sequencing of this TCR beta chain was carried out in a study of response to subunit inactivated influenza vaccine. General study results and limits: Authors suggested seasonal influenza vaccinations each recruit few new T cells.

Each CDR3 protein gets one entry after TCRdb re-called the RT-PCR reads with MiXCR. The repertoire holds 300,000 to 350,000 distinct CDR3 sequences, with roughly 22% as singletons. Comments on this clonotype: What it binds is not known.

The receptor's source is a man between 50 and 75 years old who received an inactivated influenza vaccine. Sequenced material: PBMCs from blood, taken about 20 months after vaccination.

The CDR3 reads CASRSGTQNTGELFF. The CDR3 region has the DNA TGCGCCAGCAGGAGCGGGACACAGAACACCGGGGAGCTGTTTTTT. The J gene is TRBJ2-2, the V gene TRBV5-1; D is perhaps TRBD2 (7 bases). This CDR3 contains 15 residues. V was clipped by 5 bases and J by 1 base, with 12 bases between them. Germline loops: CDR1 SGHRS, CDR2 YFSETQ.